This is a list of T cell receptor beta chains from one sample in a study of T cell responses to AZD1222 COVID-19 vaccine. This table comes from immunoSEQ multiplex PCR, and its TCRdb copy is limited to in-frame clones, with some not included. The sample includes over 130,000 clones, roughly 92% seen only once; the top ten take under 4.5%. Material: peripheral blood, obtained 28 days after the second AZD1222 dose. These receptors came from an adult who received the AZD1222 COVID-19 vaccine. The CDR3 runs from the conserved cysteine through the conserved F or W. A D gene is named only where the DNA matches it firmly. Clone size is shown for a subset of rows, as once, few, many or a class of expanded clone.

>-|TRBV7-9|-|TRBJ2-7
TGTGCCAGCAGCTCATCTCAGGGGGACTTCAACGAGCAGTACTTC
CASSSSQGDFNEQYF
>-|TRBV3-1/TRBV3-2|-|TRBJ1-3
TGTGCCAGCAGCCCTCCGGTCGGGGGGCCTGGAAACACCATATATTTT
CASSPPVGGPGNTIYF
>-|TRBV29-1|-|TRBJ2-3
TGCAGCGTTGAGCTGTCTGGGACAGATACGCAGTATTTT
CSVELSGTDTQYF
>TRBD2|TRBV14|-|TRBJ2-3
TGTGCCAGCAGCCGAGGACTAGCGAGGCTTACCGATACGCAGTATTTT
CASSRGLARLTDTQYF
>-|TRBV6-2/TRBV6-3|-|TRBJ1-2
TGTGCCAGCAGTTACTCTGGACACGACTATGGCTACACCTTC
CASSYSGHDYGYTF
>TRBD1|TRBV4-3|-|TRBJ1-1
TGCGCCAGCGGACAGGGCCTCTGGGACACTGAAGCTTTCTTT
CASGQGLWDTEAFF
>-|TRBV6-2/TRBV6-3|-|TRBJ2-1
TGTGCCAGCAGTTATGGACTGAGCTCCTACAATGAGCAGTTCTTC
CASSYGLSSYNEQFF
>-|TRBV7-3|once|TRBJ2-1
TGTGCCAGCAGCTTATGGGGCTTGAGCTCCTACAATGAGCAGTTCTTC
CASSLWGLSSYNEQFF
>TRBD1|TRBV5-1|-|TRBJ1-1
TGCGCCAGCAGTTTAGGGGGCATGAACACTGAAGCTTTCTTT
CASSLGGMNTEAFF
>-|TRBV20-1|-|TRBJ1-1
TGCAGTGCTAGTTTGAACACTGAAGCTTTCTTT
CSASLNTEAFF
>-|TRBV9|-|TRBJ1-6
TGTGCCAGCAGCCTCCGTGGGGGGAATAATTCACCCCTCCACTTT
CASSLRGGNNSPLHF
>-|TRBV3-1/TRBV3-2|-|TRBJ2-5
TGTGCCAGCGGACGGGACTGGGAGACCCAGTACTTC
CASGRDWETQYF
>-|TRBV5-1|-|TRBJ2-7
TGCGCCAGCTCGCCCGGGGGGACAGCCTACGAGCAGTACTTC
CASSPGGTAYEQYF